The 14 T cell receptor beta chains reported below all come from one sample, sequenced in a study of cytomegalovirus exposure and HLA in healthy donors. PCR was performed using 60 Vbeta and 13 Jbeta primers. Assay: immunoSEQ multiplex PCR; the TCRdb copy retains only in-frame clones and omits some. In the table there are fewer than 150,000 clones, around 85% of which are singletons. Sequenced material: PBMCs. Receptors were obtained from a woman aged 25 to 39 in good health and CMV-seropositive.

This sequence joins TRBV4-1 and TRBJ1-2, with D perhaps TRBD1 (5 bases). This CDR3 contains 16 residues. The V gene lost 2 bases and the J gene lost 0 bases, with 13 bases spanning the gap. CDR1 and CDR2 from the germline V gene are MGHRA and YSYEKL. The CDR3 region is CASSQKTEISNYGYTF. The CDR3, as DNA: TGCGCCAGCAGCCAAAAGACAGAGATTTCTAACTATGGCTACACCTTC.

V and J are TRBV29-1 and TRBJ2-5, with 8 bases fitting TRBD1. Germline trimming cut 7 bases from V and 5 bases from J; bases unmatched to any gene: 9. Germline V gene data show CDR1 as SQVTM and CDR2 as ANQGSEA. The length of the CDR3 is 13 residues. The DNA for the CDR3 is TGCAGCGGGGCAGGGGGCTATAGGGAGACCCAGTACTTC. This codes for CSGAGGYRETQYF.

V is TRBV9 and J is TRBJ2-3, with TRBD2 identical over 10 bases. This CDR3 spans 15 amino acids. Germline CDR1 SGDLS, CDR2 YYNGEE. V was pared by 0 bases and J by 6 bases, with 4 bases of the junction left unmatched. The CDR3 loop reads CASSVAAGGPDTQYF. CDR3 DNA sequence: TGTGCCAGCAGCGTAGCAGCGGGGGGGCCGGATACGCAGTATTTT. Variable domain in full (rest from reference TRBV9 and TRBJ2-3): DSGVTQTPKHLITATGQRVTLRCSPRSGDLSVYWYQQSLDQGLQFLIQYYNGEERAKGNILERFSAQQFPDLHSELNLSSLELGDSALYFCASSVAAGGPDTQYFGPGTRLTVL.

The rearrangement links TRBV6-5 to TRBJ2-7; TRBD2 aligns across 7 bases. The CDR3 has 13 amino acids. The V and J ends lost 6 bases and 8 bases, in that order; junction bases with no gene match: 10. CDR1 and CDR2 from the germline V gene are MNHEY and SVGAGI. The CDR3 loop reads CASSNPGLLKQYF. The CDR3 DNA reads as TGTGCCAGCAGCAATCCGGGACTACTTAAGCAGTACTTC.

The chain employs TRBV4-2 and TRBJ2-7; D perhaps matches TRBD1 (6 bases). V lost 4 bases to trimming and J lost 1 base, with 8 bases between them. Germline-derived CDR1 and CDR2 are LGHNA and YNFKEQ. This CDR3 has 13 residues. The CDR3 bases are TGTGCCAGCAGCCTAGGACAGTCCTACGAGCAGTACTTC. This translates into CASSLGQSYEQYF.

This clone was recorded once. The chain is built from TRBV2 and TRBJ1-5; 10 bases match TRBD1. CDR3 size: 15 residues. Trimming removed 8 bases from V and 5 bases from J; junction bases left unmatched: 9. Germline V gene lookup returns CDR1 SNHLY and CDR2 FYNNEI. DNA of the CDR3: TGTGCCAGCCGCTACGGGACAGGGGTTTATCAGCCCCAGCATTTT. This translates into CASRYGTGVYQPQHF.

This chain uses TRBV28 with TRBJ2-1; 8 positions match TRBD2. V shed 2 bases and J 9 bases; nucleotides not matched to a gene: 3. The CDR3 has 13 amino acids. Germline CDR1 and CDR2: MDHEN and SYDVKM. The CDR3 bases are TGTGCCAGCAGTTTAGCGGGAGGAATTGAGCAGTTCTTC. It encodes CASSLAGGIEQFF. Based on the CDR3 plus reference TRBV28 and TRBJ2-1, the full variable domain is DVKVTQSSRYLVKRTGEKVFLECVQDMDHENMFWYRQDPGLGLRLIYFSYDVKMKEKGDIPEGYSVSREKKERFSLILESASTNQTSMYLCASSLAGGIEQFFGPGTRLTVL.

The V gene is TRBV2, the J gene TRBJ2-1; a weak D match, TRBD2 (6 bases). V was pared by 4 bases and J by 10 bases, with 17 bases between. This CDR3 comprises 14 residues. CDR1 is SNHLY and CDR2 is FYNNEI in the germline V gene. CDR3 region: CASSGGTGLSEQFF. The CDR3 region has the DNA TGTGCCAGCAGTGGGGGGACTGGACTATCGGAGCAGTTCTTC.

The chain couples TRBV19 to TRBJ2-7; D perhaps matches TRBD2 (5 bases). The germline gives CDR1 LNHDA, CDR2 SQIVND (reference sequence). With 2 bases removed from V and 0 bases from J, the gap between germline ends came to 8 bases. The CDR3 extends over 14 amino acids. This chain's CDR3 is CASSISGSSYEQYF. The CDR3 nucleotides read TGTGCCAGTAGTATAAGTGGGAGCTCCTACGAGCAGTACTTC.

In this sample, this clone turned up a few times. This sequence joins TRBV30 and TRBJ1-5, with TRBD1 matching over 10 bases. The germline V gene encodes CDR1 GTSNPN and CDR2 SVGIG (reference sequence). This CDR3 comprises 15 residues. J was trimmed by 3 bases and V by 1 base; bases with no gene match: 3. CDR3: CAWSEGQGINQPQHF. The CDR3 DNA reads TGTGCCTGGAGTGAGGGACAGGGGATCAATCAGCCCCAGCATTTT.

This clone has a single count. This chain uses TRBV30 with TRBJ1-6, with 10 bases that match TRBD1. The CDR3 totals 13 residues. Germline-derived CDR1 and CDR2 are GTSNPN and SVGIG (reference sequence). Trimming at V came to 6 bases and at J to 8 bases, leaving 4 bases not matched to a gene. CDR3 sequence (DNA): TGTGCCTGCCCGGGACAGGGGTATTCACCCCTCCACTTT. This sequence encodes CACPGQGYSPLHF. Drawing the rest from reference TRBV30 and TRBJ1-6, the complete variable domain is SQTIHQWPATLVQPVGSPLSLECTVEGTSNPNLYWYRQAAGRGLQLLFYSVGIGQISSEVPQNLSASRPQDRQFILSSKKLLLSDSGFYLCACPGQGYSPLHFGNGTRLTVT.

This chain uses TRBV10-2 with TRBJ2-2; D possibly corresponds to TRBD1 (5 bases). V lost 5 bases, J lost 6 bases, and 13 bases lay in between. This CDR3 comprises 14 residues. The germline V gene has CDR1 WSHSY and CDR2 SAAADI. CDR3 coding DNA: TGCGCCAGCAGTAGACTCGCAGGGTCCGGGGAGCTGTTTTTT. Translating it yields CASSRLAGSGELFF.

The rearrangement links TRBV15 to TRBJ2-3, with 7 bases matching TRBD1. CDR3 size: 15 residues. Looked up from germline, CDR1 is LNHNV and CDR2 is YYDKDF (reference sequence). With V trimmed by 0 bases and J by 4 bases, 4 bases remained unmatched. CDR3 in amino acids: CATSRDLGGADTQYF. The CDR3 coding sequence is TGTGCCACCAGCAGAGATTTAGGGGGCGCAGATACGCAGTATTTT. The full variable domain, with the rest looked up from reference TRBV15 and TRBJ2-3, is DAMVIQNPRYQVTQFGKPVTLSCSQTLNHNVMYWYQQKSSQAPKLLFHYYDKDFNNEADTPDNFQSRRPNTSFCFLDIRSPGLGDTAMYLCATSRDLGGADTQYFGPGTRLTVL.

The chain links TRBV5-8 to TRBJ1-1; no clear D. Trimming pared 0 bases from V and 0 bases from J, leaving 15 bases between. The V gene's germline CDR1 is SGHTS and CDR2 YDEGEE. The CDR3 covers 17 residues. The CDR3 DNA is TGTGCCAGCAGCTTGGCCAAGAGGAATCGGATGAACACTGAAGCTTTCTTT. It encodes CASSLAKRNRMNTEAFF.